The rows below give T cell receptor beta chains drawn from one sample of a study of cytomegalovirus exposure and HLA in healthy donors. Clones were read by immunoSEQ multiplex PCR, and TCRdb kept only the in-frame ones, dropping some. The table lists 93,000 or so clones, approximately 72% of them singletons, with around 3.5% in the top ten. Sequenced material: PBMCs. These receptors were taken from a woman aged 45-65 years in good health and CMV-seronegative. The CDR3 runs from the conserved cysteine through the conserved F or W. A D gene is named only where the DNA matches it firmly. Expanded clones are given a class, and other clones once, few, many or no size at all.

d_gene	v_gene	j_gene	abundance	CDR3nt	CDR3aa
NA	TRBV15	TRBJ1-2	NA	TGTGCCACCAGCAGAGATGGGGGGTGGTATGGCTACACCTTC	CATSRDGGWYGYTF
NA	TRBV7-9	TRBJ2-5	NA	TGTGCCAGCTGGGGAGGACAAACCCGAGGGGAGACCCAGTACTTC	CASWGGQTRGETQYF
NA	TRBV6-1	TRBJ2-5	few	TGTGCCAGCGGCGCGGGGCACCAAGAGACCCAGTACTTC	CASGAGHQETQYF
TRBD1	TRBV5-1	TRBJ1-4	NA	TGCGCCAGCAATTCCGGGACAGGGCTGAAATTCGAAAAACTGTTTTTT	CASNSGTGLKFEKLFF
NA	TRBV5-1	TRBJ2-7	once	TGCGCCAGCAGCCCCGGGTCCAAGGTCCACGAGCAGTACTTC	CASSPGSKVHEQYF
NA	TRBV18	TRBJ2-1	NA	TGTGCCAGCTCCGGAGGAGCCCTTTACAATGAGCAGTTCTTC	CASSGGALYNEQFF
NA	TRBV6-1	TRBJ2-3	NA	TGTGCCAGCAGTGACAGGACGGGGACAGATACGCAGTATTTT	CASSDRTGTDTQYF
NA	TRBV12-5	TRBJ1-1	NA	TGTGCTAGTGGTTTGGTATTGACAGCGAACACTGAAGCTTTCTTT	CASGLVLTANTEAFF
NA	TRBV5-6	TRBJ2-5	NA	TGTGCCAGCACCCGGGGGATGGCACAAGAGACCCAGTACTTC	CASTRGMAQETQYF
NA	TRBV18	TRBJ2-5	few	TGTGCCAGCTCACCACGTGGCGGGGAGACCCAGTACTTC	CASSPRGGETQYF
TRBD2	TRBV27	TRBJ2-3	once	TGTGCCAGCAGTCCGTCGCCCTGGACTAGCGGACTTTACCTTTTTAGCACAGATACGCAGTATTTT	CASSPSPWTSGLYLFSTDTQYF
TRBD2	TRBV7-3	TRBJ2-1	NA	TGTGCCAGCAGCTTCGGACTAGCGGGAGCCTACAATGAGCAGTTCTTC	CASSFGLAGAYNEQFF
NA	TRBV7-2	TRBJ1-4	NA	TGTGCCAGCAGCTTACAGTCGTCAACTAATGAAAAACTGTTTTTT	CASSLQSSTNEKLFF
TRBD1	TRBV6-1	TRBJ1-1	NA	TGTGCCAGCAGCAAGATGTCAGGGGGAGAAGCTTTCTTT	CASSKMSGGEAFF
NA	TRBV7-3	TRBJ2-1	NA	TGTGCCAGCAGCCCACTGAATTACAATGAGCAGTTCTTC	CASSPLNYNEQFF
NA	TRBV6-5	TRBJ1-3	NA	TGTGCCAGCAGTTACTCGGACAGCTCTGGAAACACCATATATTTT	CASSYSDSSGNTIYF
NA	TRBV5-1	TRBJ2-3	NA	TGCGCCAGCAGTTTTAGCTATACAGATACGCAGTATTTT	CASSFSYTDTQYF
TRBD2	TRBV5-1	TRBJ2-1	NA	TGCGCCAGCAGCTTGGGTCCCGGGAGGTACAATGAGCAGTTCTTC	CASSLGPGRYNEQFF
NA	TRBV27	TRBJ2-3	few	TGTGCCAGCAGTTTCTCGGGACTCTACACAGATACGCAGTATTTT	CASSFSGLYTDTQYF
NA	TRBV28	TRBJ2-7	NA	TGTGCCAGCAGTTTGGACCAGGGTTCCTACGAGCAGTACTTC	CASSLDQGSYEQYF
TRBD2	TRBV7-3	TRBJ2-1	NA	TGTGCCAGCAGCTCGGGACTAGCGAATGAGCAGTTCTTC	CASSSGLANEQFF
NA	TRBV7-2	TRBJ1-2	NA	TGTGCCAGCAGCTTTAGCCAGGGAAGCAGCTACACCTTC	CASSFSQGSSYTF
TRBD1	TRBV19	TRBJ2-3	NA	TGTGCCAGCGGACAGGGGGATGGCACAGATACGCAGTATTTT	CASGQGDGTDTQYF
TRBD1	TRBV4-1	TRBJ2-3	NA	TGCGCCAGCAGCCAAGATGGGACAGCTAGCACAGATACGCAGTATTTT	CASSQDGTASTDTQYF
NA	TRBV27	TRBJ1-1	few	TGTGCCAGCAGGCCCCTAACGGGGGTCGACAAAGCTTTCTTT	CASRPLTGVDKAFF
NA	TRBV5-4	TRBJ2-1	NA	TGTGCCAGCAGCGCGCCGGGATTTAGTGACACTGAGCAGTTCTTC	CASSAPGFSDTEQFF
NA	TRBV10-2	TRBJ1-4	few	TGCGCCAGCGGGCAGGGTTATGAAAAACTGTTTTTT	CASGQGYEKLFF
TRBD1	TRBV7-9	TRBJ2-5	NA	TGTGCCAGCAGCCTGGGGACAGGTGAAGAGACCCAGTACTTC	CASSLGTGEETQYF
TRBD1	TRBV7-9	TRBJ2-7	NA	TGTGCCAGCAGCTTAGTAGGGGGCGATCCGACCTTTTCCTACGAGCAGTACTTC	CASSLVGGDPTFSYEQYF
NA	TRBV9	TRBJ2-2	NA	TGTGCCAGCAGCGTCAGCGGTATGAACACCGGGGAGCTGTTTTTT	CASSVSGMNTGELFF
NA	TRBV11-3	TRBJ2-7	NA	TGTGCCAGCAGCCGAGGGAGGAGCGGCAGGAACTACGAGCAGTACTTC	CASSRGRSGRNYEQYF
NA	TRBV30	TRBJ1-2	NA	TGTGCCTGGGACCCGGGAGCCCGAGGGCTCTATGGCTACACCTTC	CAWDPGARGLYGYTF
NA	TRBV2	TRBJ2-3	once	TGTGCCAGCACGAGGACGGGAGCAGATACGCAGTATTTT	CASTRTGADTQYF
NA	TRBV2	TRBJ2-7	NA	TGTGCCAGCAGCCCACCCGGTTCAGGATCAGGGTACTTC	CASSPPGSGSGYF
TRBD2	TRBV2	TRBJ2-7	NA	TGTGCCAGCAGGGGACTAGCGGGGTTCGAGCAGTACTTC	CASRGLAGFEQYF
TRBD1	TRBV28	TRBJ2-7	NA	TGTGCCAGCAGTGTGGCGAGGGGGCGTGGGTACGAGCAGTACTTC	CASSVARGRGYEQYF
NA	TRBV19	TRBJ1-6	NA	TGTGCCAGTAGTACAGGGGCGAGGGGAGATTCACCCCTCCACTTT	CASSTGARGDSPLHF
NA	TRBV7-6	TRBJ2-5	NA	TGTGCCAGCAGCTTCTCAGGGAATCAAGAGACCCAGTACTTC	CASSFSGNQETQYF
TRBD1	TRBV2	TRBJ2-2	NA	TGTGCCAGCAAGGGACAGGGGGCCGGGGAGCTGTTTTTT	CASKGQGAGELFF
NA	TRBV18	TRBJ1-1	NA	TGTGCCAGCTCACGTGGAGTGGCTTACACTGAAGCTTTCTTT	CASSRGVAYTEAFF
TRBD2	TRBV7-6	TRBJ2-5	few	TGTGCCAGCAGCGCACGGGACTACAAAGAGACCCAGTACTTC	CASSARDYKETQYF
NA	TRBV6-4	TRBJ1-5	NA	TGTGCCAGCAGTCCCGAGGTGGGTCAGCCCCAGCATTTT	CASSPEVGQPQHF
NA	TRBV25-1	TRBJ2-1	NA	TGTGCCAGCAGTGGCGGACACCACTACAATGAGCAGTTCTTC	CASSGGHHYNEQFF